One T cell receptor beta chain is described in this entry. This sample was included in a study of cytomegalovirus exposure and HLA in healthy donors. Researchers ran the PCR with 60 Vbeta and 13 Jbeta primers. Sequencing used immunoSEQ multiplex PCR; TCRdb keeps in-frame clones, though not all of them. This sample has fewer than 150,000 clones, with 70% to 75% found just once. The specimen sequenced was PBMCs. The sequence was obtained from a woman aged 30 to 39 in good health and CMV-seronegative.

The CDR3 region is CASSPATSGETQYF. CDR3 in DNA: TGTGCCAGCAGCCCGGCGACTAGTGGGGAGACCCAGTACTTC. The chain carries TRBV9 and TRBJ2-5; perhaps TRBD2 as D (6 bases). V was shortened by 4 bases and J by 5 bases, with 15 bases between the two germline ends. The germline V gene encodes CDR1 SGDLS and CDR2 YYNGEE. This CDR3 comprises 14 residues.